A single sample is the source of the 24 T cell receptor beta chains below, sequenced in a study of blood T cells in healthy people across ages. Using a J-beta primer mix together with a sample-barcoded 5' primer, a second PCR was run for roughly 6 to 11 cycles. TCRdb independently ran MiXCR on the 5' RACE reads; one entry per CDR3 protein. The table lists about 1 million distinct CDR3 sequences, 40% to 50% of them singletons. The material sequenced was blood. The receptors derive from a woman in her sixties in good health.

This chain links TRBV29-1 with TRBJ2-5, with TRBD2 as a possible D gene (6 bases). The CDR3 length is 12 residues. Germline lookup yields CDR1 SQVTM and CDR2 ANQGSEA. Trimming took off 6 bases at V and 2 bases at J, with 10 bases between the two ends. The CDR3 DNA is TGCAGCGTCCGGAGGGGTCAAGAGACCCAGTACTTC. Translation gives CSVRRGQETQYF.

This clonotype has a handful of counts. The rearrangement links TRBV18 to TRBJ2-3; no clear D gene. Deletions cut 0 bases from V and 4 bases from J, with 5 bases between. The length of the CDR3 is 13 residues. Germline V lookup: CDR1 KGHSH, CDR2 LQKENI. CDR3 sequence reads: CASSPPSADTQYF. As DNA, the CDR3 is TGTGCCAGCTCACCACCGTCTGCAGATACGCAGTATTTT.

This clonotype was counted only a few times. A junction boundary mismatches the germline segment, possibly from a read error. The rearrangement joins TRBV12-3 or TRBV12-4 to TRBJ2-1; a weak D match, TRBD2 (6 bases). The CDR3 has 15 residues. The CDR3 region is CASSLTGSSNNEQFF. CDR3 DNA: TGTGCCAGCAGTTTAACCGGGAGCTCCAACAATGAGCAGTTCTTC.

This clonotype turned up a few times. V gene TRBV20-1 combines with J gene TRBJ1-2; a weak D match, TRBD1 (5 bases). The germline gives CDR1 DFQATT, CDR2 SNEGSKA (reference sequence). Trimming shortened V by 6 bases and J by 6 bases, and 17 bases separated the two germline ends. The CDR3 runs 13 residues. CDR3 sequence: CSAPVPGTHGYTF. DNA of the CDR3: TGCAGTGCCCCGGTCCCGGGGACCCATGGCTACACCTTC.

Concerning this clonotype itself: The final CDR3 position lacks the conserved phenylalanine or tryptophan, pointing to a likely read error. The DNA is left out, because the CDR3 cannot be placed on it with certainty; the CDR3 is given as TCRdb lists it. The chain carries TRBV13 and TRBJ1-1. In germline, CDR1 is PRHDT, CDR2 FYEKMQ (reference sequence). The CDR3 is 14 residues long, counting both termini. CDR3 sequence: CASSPPGTNTEPFV.

The CDR3 region has the DNA TGCAGCATCCCGGGACTAACAGACTACGAGCAGTACTTC. The encoded protein is CSIPGLTDYEQYF. This chain connects TRBV20-1 to TRBJ2-5; 7 positions agree with TRBD2. The DNA end favors TRBJ2-7, so the J call may be wrong. This CDR3 spans 13 amino acids. Looked up from germline, CDR1 is DFQATT and CDR2 is SNEGSKA (reference sequence).

The rearrangement links TRBV20-1 to TRBJ2-1; D perhaps matches TRBD1 (5 bases). Between the trimmed V and J ends, which lost 0 bases and 9 bases, there was a span of 18 bases. Germline assignment: CDR1 DFQATT and CDR2 SNEGSKA (reference sequence). This CDR3 region has 15 residues. CDR3 loop: CSAREGAADGGEQFF. The CDR3 nucleotides read TGCAGTGCTAGAGAAGGGGCGGCAGACGGCGGTGAGCAGTTCTTC.

V and J are TRBV7-9 and TRBJ2-1; D might be TRBD2 (6 bases). V lost 4 bases and J lost 1, with 14 bases in between. CDR1 is SEHNR, CDR2 FQNEAQ, per germline (reference sequence). CDR3 length: 16 amino acids. CDR3 nucleotide sequence: TGTGCCAGCAGCTATTTAGCGGTAAAATCCTACAATGAGCAGTTCTTC. It yields the protein CASSYLAVKSYNEQFF.

The CDR3: CASTPIYRPEKLFF. Here the CDR3 DNA reads TGTGCCAGCACACCCATTTACAGGCCAGAAAAACTGTTTTTT. This sequence joins TRBV28 and TRBJ1-4; the D gene is possibly TRBD1 (5 bases). Trimming cost V 7 bases and J 8 bases, with 17 bases left between them. Germline V gene lookup returns CDR1 MDHEN and CDR2 SYDVKM. The CDR3 spans 14 residues.

As to this clonotype: A much larger clone lies one base from this, so it may be a read error. The V call is TRBV5-1, the J call TRBJ2-1; D may be TRBD2 (5 bases). The CDR3 has 13 amino acids. V lost 2 bases and J 7 bases, leaving 10 bases between the germline ends. Germline CDR1 reads SGHRS; CDR2 reads YFSETQ. Here the CDR3 DNA reads TGCGCCAGCAGCTTCCGGAGGTCAAATGAGCAGTTCTTC. Its translation: CASSFRRSNEQFF.

Only a few counts were recorded for this clonotype. The CDR3 DNA sequence: TGTGCCAGCAGTTCCCTAGCGGGAGTCTTGGATACGCAGTATTTT. Translation gives CASSSLAGVLDTQYF. V and J are TRBV6-5 and TRBJ2-3; 10 bases map to TRBD2. J was trimmed by 6 bases and V by 4 bases; bases with no gene match: 7. CDR3 length: 15 residues. The germline gives CDR1 MNHEY, CDR2 SVGAGI.

This clonotype occurred a few times. This rearrangement joins TRBV13 to TRBJ2-1; 10 bases are shared with TRBD2. After removal of 0 bases from V and 9 bases from J, the junction contained 2 bases not matched to a gene. The CDR3 consists of 14 residues. Per germline, CDR1 PRHDT and CDR2 FYEKMQ (reference sequence). CDR3 loop: CASSLGLAGSEQFF. CDR3 in DNA: TGTGCCAGCAGCTTAGGACTAGCGGGATCTGAGCAGTTCTTC.

The chain is built from TRBV27 and TRBJ2-5; 7 nucleotides match TRBD1. The closer fit of TRBJ2-7 to the DNA end suggests the J call may be wrong. CDR1 and CDR2 from the germline V gene are MNHEY and SMNVEV (reference sequence). CDR3 length equals 16 residues. CDR3 loop: CASSLSRGTALYEQYF. CDR3 sequence (DNA): TGTGCCAGCAGTTTAAGTCGTGGGACAGCACTTTACGAGCAGTACTTC.

J is TRBJ2-5 and V is TRBV4-2; the match to TRBD2 covers 12 bases. Germline loops: CDR1 LGHNA, CDR2 YNFKEQ. The CDR3 length is 16 residues. The V gene end was trimmed by 2 bases and the J gene end by 11 bases; junction bases not matched to a gene: 12. CDR3 in amino acids: CASSQLGELAGGRQYF. The CDR3 DNA reads TGTGCCAGCAGCCAACTAGGGGAACTAGCGGGAGGAAGGCAGTACTTC.

The chain recombines TRBV11-2 with TRBJ2-2, with 8 nucleotides matching TRBD2. This CDR3 has 16 amino acids. Germline CDR1 SGHAT, CDR2 FQNNGV. J gave up 1 base and V 4 bases, and 5 bases lay outside the gene matches. The CDR3 here is CASSSSGSRNTGELFF. In nucleotides, the CDR3 is TGTGCCAGCAGCTCAAGCGGGAGTCGGAACACCGGGGAGCTGTTTTTT.

J is TRBJ2-5 and V is TRBV4-2; perhaps TRBD2 as D (6 bases). The J call is in doubt because the DNA end fits TRBJ2-7 better. CDR1 LGHNA and CDR2 YNFKEQ come from the germline V gene. The CDR3 runs to 19 residues. CDR3 nucleotides: TGTGCCAGCAGCCAAGAGATTCTGGGACTTCGTAAGGGAGAGGGCGAGCAGTACTTC. The encoded protein is CASSQEILGLRKGEGEQYF.

The chain employs TRBV11-3 and TRBJ2-5; D unresolved. TRBJ2-7 matches the DNA end more closely, so the J call is doubtful. This CDR3 has 13 residues. Germline-derived CDR1 and CDR2 are SGHNT and YENEEA. In DNA, the CDR3 is TGTGCCAGCAGCTTGGCTTCTTTGGGCGAGCAGTACTTC. Translating it yields CASSLASLGEQYF.

Comment on this clonotype: At one end, the junction sequence differs from germline, possibly due to a read error. V and J are TRBV6-5 and TRBJ2-7; D assignment may be TRBD1 or TRBD2 (5 bases each). Germline assignment: CDR1 MNHEY and CDR2 SVGAGI. The CDR3 totals 17 residues. The DNA for the CDR3 is TGTGCCAGTAGTTACTCGGTCCCGGGGCCCTTGCCCTACGAGCAGTACTTC. The encoded protein is CASSYSVPGPLPYEQYF.

The rearrangement links TRBV20-1 to TRBJ1-5; no clear D. The CDR3 loop spans 13 amino acids. CDR1 and CDR2 (germline): DFQATT, SNEGSKA (reference sequence). Between the trimmed V and J ends, which lost 3 bases and 0 bases, there was a span of 6 bases. The DNA for the CDR3 is TGCAGTGCTAGTTACAGTAGCAATCAGCCCCAGCATTTT. Translated: CSASYSSNQPQHF.

This clonotype was observed a few times. V usage is TRBV6-1 and J usage is TRBJ1-2; weak D call: TRBD1 (5 bases). This CDR3 has 14 residues. With 0 bases removed from V and 8 bases from J, the gap between germline ends came to 13 bases. Per germline, CDR1 MNHNS and CDR2 SASEGT. The CDR3 DNA is TGTGCCAGCAGTGAAGCGCTGGGGGAATGGGGCTACACCTTC. As protein: CASSEALGEWGYTF.

With regard to this clonotype: A junction end diverges from the germline sequence, so it may reflect a read error. The chain recombines TRBV2 with TRBJ2-1; a possible D gene is TRBD2 (5 bases). The CDR3 is made up of 10 amino acids. Germline V gene sequence: CDR1 SNHLY, CDR2 FYNNEI. The CDR3 DNA reads TGTGTCAGCATCGGGGATGGGCAGTTCTTC. Its translation: CVSIGDGQFF.

This chain uses TRBV20-1 with TRBJ2-7, with 8 nucleotides matching TRBD1. CDR1 and CDR2 (germline): DFQATT, SNEGSKA (reference sequence). This CDR3 region has 14 residues. Trimming at V came to 5 bases and at J to 5 bases, leaving 11 bases not matched to a gene. The CDR3 DNA sequence: TGCAGTGCTCGTTACCTCACAGGGGGGAACGAGCAGTACTTC. It yields the protein CSARYLTGGNEQYF.

The CDR3 sequence: CASSVRWEKSEQFF. The CDR3 DNA reads as TGTGCCAGCAGCGTTAGATGGGAAAAGAGTGAGCAGTTCTTC. The chain carries TRBV9 and TRBJ2-1; D uncertain. In germline, CDR1 is SGDLS, CDR2 YYNGEE. The CDR3 totals 14 residues. Trimming took off 2 bases at V and 9 bases at J, with 15 bases between the two ends.

The chain employs TRBV9 and TRBJ2-7; 7 bases fit TRBD1. This CDR3 has 14 residues. Germline CDR1 is SGDLS and CDR2 is YYNGEE. J was trimmed by 3 bases and V by 3 bases; bases with no gene match: 6. The CDR3 reads CASSARQGLYEQYF. CDR3 sequence (DNA): TGTGCCAGCAGCGCTCGACAGGGTCTCTACGAGCAGTACTTC.